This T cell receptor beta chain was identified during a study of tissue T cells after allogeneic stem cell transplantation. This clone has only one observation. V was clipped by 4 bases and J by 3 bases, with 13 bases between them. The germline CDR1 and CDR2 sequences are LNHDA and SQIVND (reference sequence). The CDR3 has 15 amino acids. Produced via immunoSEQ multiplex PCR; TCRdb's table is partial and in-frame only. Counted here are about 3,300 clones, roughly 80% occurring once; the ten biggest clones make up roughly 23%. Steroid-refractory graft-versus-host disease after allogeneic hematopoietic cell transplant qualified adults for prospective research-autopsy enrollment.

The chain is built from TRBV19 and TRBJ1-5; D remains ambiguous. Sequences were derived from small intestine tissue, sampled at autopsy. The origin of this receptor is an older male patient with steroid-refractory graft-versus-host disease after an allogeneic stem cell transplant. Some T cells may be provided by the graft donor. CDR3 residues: CASSTSGGHNQPQHF. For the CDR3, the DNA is TGTGCCAGTAGTACGAGTGGAGGTCACAATCAGCCCCAGCATTTT.